One sample yielded the 31 T cell receptor beta chains listed below, sequenced in a study of T-cell reconstitution after alpha-beta-depleted transplantation in children. It was with unique molecular identifiers that the TCRbeta library was prepared. MiXCR, applied by TCRdb to the PCR reads, yields one record per CDR3 protein. The sample lists about 540,000 distinct CDR3 sequences, 15% to 20% occurring once. Sequencing used PBMCs from the stem cell graft donor, obtained from the stem cell graft. The source of these receptors is a human donor who donated a stem cell graft to a child with acute lymphoblastic leukemia.

This chain uses TRBV12-3 or TRBV12-4 with TRBJ1-5; D gene uncertain. The V end was cut by 7 bases, the J end by 1 base, with 11 bases between. The CDR3 contains 14 residues. CDR3 coding DNA: TGTGCCAGCACCGGCGGGCCAAGCAATCAGCCCCAGCATTTT. This translates into CASTGGPSNQPQHF.

This clonotype occurred many times. Mismatch with germline at one junction end may stem from a read error. The chain is built from TRBV5-1 and TRBJ2-4, with D maybe TRBD2 (6 bases). Germline lookup yields CDR1 SGHRS and CDR2 YFSETQ. CDR3 size: 12 residues. In DNA, the CDR3 is TGTGCCAGCAGCTTGGAGGGAAACATTCAGTACTTC. Translation gives CASSLEGNIQYF.

The chain combines TRBV5-1 with TRBJ2-3, with a possible D match to TRBD2 (7 bases). Germline-derived CDR1 and CDR2 are SGHRS and YFSETQ. Trimming pared 3 bases from V and 2 bases from J, leaving 13 bases between. The CDR3 sequence is 15 residues long. In DNA form, the CDR3 reads TGCGCCAGCAGCTGGGGGGGGCAGACCACAGATACGCAGTATTTT. Protein: CASSWGGQTTDTQYF.

The chain carries TRBV24-1 and TRBJ1-1; D may be TRBD1 (5 bases). This CDR3 contains 14 residues. CDR1 KGHDR and CDR2 SFDVKD come from the germline V gene. Trimming shortened V by 3 bases and J by 4 bases, and 11 bases separated the two germline ends. The CDR3 loop is CATSDRFGTTEAFF. The CDR3, as DNA: TGTGCCACCAGTGATCGTTTCGGGACCACTGAAGCTTTCTTT.

The chain links TRBV9 to TRBJ2-1; D is perhaps TRBD2 (5 bases). The V end was cut by 4 bases, the J end by 5 bases, with 34 bases between. Looked up from germline, CDR1 is SGDLS and CDR2 is YYNGEE. This CDR3 has 21 amino acids. This CDR3 is CASSTLATMAGALLTHNEQFF. CDR3 coding DNA: TGTGCCAGCAGCACTCTCGCAACGATGGCGGGCGCTCTCCTAACCCACAATGAGCAGTTCTTC.

This clonotype was counted only a few times. The CDR3 DNA reads as TGTGCCAGCAGTGAAGGACAGTTGAACACTGAAGCTTTCTTT. Translating it yields CASSEGQLNTEAFF. V gene TRBV6-1 combines with J gene TRBJ1-1; weak D call: TRBD1 (5 bases). In germline, CDR1 is MNHNS, CDR2 SASEGT. CDR3 size: 14 residues. V was cut by 1 base and J by 0 bases, with 6 bases left in between.

This clonotype was observed a few times. V gene TRBV27 combines with J gene TRBJ2-7; 12 nucleotides align to TRBD2. With V trimmed by 6 bases and J by 5 bases, 11 bases remained unmatched. Germline V gene sequence: CDR1 MNHEY, CDR2 SMNVEV (reference sequence). This CDR3 has 16 residues. The CDR3 sequence: CASSSLLAGGPDEQYF. As DNA, the CDR3 is TGTGCCAGCAGCTCGCTTCTAGCGGGAGGGCCAGACGAGCAGTACTTC.

In its sample, this clonotype was seen a few times. This sequence joins TRBV29-1 and TRBJ1-1; no firm D call. Germline loops: CDR1 SQVTM, CDR2 ANQGSEA. Trimming removed 4 bases at V and 1 base at J, with 13 bases between. The CDR3 contains 14 residues. The CDR3 reads CSVVGRLENTEAFF. CDR3 nucleotide sequence: TGCAGCGTTGTTGGGAGGTTGGAGAACACTGAAGCTTTCTTT.

This clonotype was seen more than once but under ten times. The gene calls are TRBV10-2 and TRBJ1-6, with D unresolved. This CDR3 contains 11 residues. Between the trimmed V and J ends, which lost 6 bases and 9 bases, there was a span of 6 bases. Per germline, CDR1 WSHSY and CDR2 SAAADI. In nucleotides, the CDR3 is TGCGCCAGCAGAGAGGGTTCACCCCTCCACTTT. Translating gives CASREGSPLHF.

This clonotype has more than one count but fewer than ten. This chain connects TRBV7-9 to TRBJ2-7; no clear D. The CDR3 has 14 amino acids. V shed 1 base and J shed 2 bases, with 9 bases lying between them. Germline-derived CDR1 and CDR2 are SEHNR and FQNEAQ (reference sequence). The CDR3 coding sequence is TGTGCCAGCAGCTTAGTTTTCTTCCCCTACGAGCAGTACTTC. This gives the protein CASSLVFFPYEQYF. Together with reference TRBV7-9 and TRBJ2-7, the CDR3 gives the full variable domain: DTGVSQNPRHKITKRGQNVTFRCDPISEHNRLYWYRQTLGQGPEFLTYFQNEAQLEKSRLLSDRFSAERPKGSFSTLEIQRTEQGDSAMYLCASSLVFFPYEQYFGPGTRLTVT.

The chain employs TRBV25-1 and TRBJ2-3; either TRBD1 or TRBD2 may supply D (5 bases each). CDR3 length equals 12 residues. CDR1 and CDR2 from the germline V gene are MGHDK and SYGVNS. Between the trimmed V and J ends, which lost 3 bases and 13 bases, there was a span of 14 bases. The CDR3 is CASSDRDAVKYF. The CDR3, as DNA: TGTGCCAGCAGTGACCGGGACGCAGTCAAGTATTTT.

Only one count was recorded for this clonotype. The chain is built from TRBV3-1 and TRBJ2-3; TRBD2 matches 11 bases. This CDR3 is built from 19 residues. Losses at the gene ends were 4 bases for V and 6 bases for J; bases not matched to a gene: 18. Germline CDR1 reads LGHDT; CDR2 reads YNNKEL (reference sequence). The CDR3 region is CASSRLAGTRYANRDTQYF. The CDR3, as DNA: TGTGCCAGCAGCCGACTAGCGGGAACCCGATATGCCAACAGGGATACGCAGTATTTT.

The table lists this clonotype with a few counts. The V call is TRBV3-1, the J call TRBJ2-7; no reliable D call. Looked up from germline, CDR1 is LGHDT and CDR2 is YNNKEL (reference sequence). This CDR3 has 15 amino acids. The V and J ends lost 4 bases and 0 bases respectively, with 13 bases between them. This chain's CDR3 is CASSLNPGYSYEQYF. CDR3 bases: TGTGCCAGCAGCCTAAATCCAGGTTACTCCTACGAGCAGTACTTC.

The chain joins TRBV20-1 to TRBJ1-1; 10 bases agree with TRBD1. CDR1 is DFQATT, CDR2 SNEGSKA, per germline (reference sequence). V dropped 4 bases and J dropped 1; count of bases not matched to a gene: 12. The CDR3 consists of 17 residues. The CDR3 is CSANDRGLSVTNTEAFF. The CDR3 DNA reads as TGCAGTGCTAACGACAGGGGGCTAAGTGTCACGAACACTGAAGCTTTCTTT.

The chain recombines TRBV5-5 with TRBJ2-1; TRBD1 or TRBD2 may be the D gene (5 bases each). The CDR3 is 15 amino acids. The V gene lost 4 bases and the J gene lost 2 bases, with 13 bases spanning the gap. Looked up from germline, CDR1 is SGHKS and CDR2 is YYEKEE (reference sequence). The CDR3 nucleotides are TGTGCCAGCAGCGGGGGACCACCGGCCTACAATGAGCAGTTCTTC. Translated: CASSGGPPAYNEQFF.

The J gene is TRBJ2-7, the V gene TRBV19; the match to TRBD2 covers 13 bases. The V gene end was trimmed by 3 bases and the J gene end by 3 bases; junction bases not matched to a gene: 2. CDR3 length: 15 amino acids. Germline lookup yields CDR1 LNHDA and CDR2 SQIVND (reference sequence). CDR3 DNA: TGTGCCAGTAGTATGGGACTAGCGGGAATCTACGAGCAGTACTTC. Encoded protein: CASSMGLAGIYEQYF.

This clonotype showed up many times. The chain employs TRBV5-1 and TRBJ2-1; tentatively, D is TRBD1 (8 bases). V lost 2 bases and J lost 5, with 14 bases in between. Germline values: CDR1 SGHRS, CDR2 YFSETQ. CDR3 length: 15 residues. In DNA, the CDR3 is TGCGCCAGCAGCTTACAGGGGGGGGTTAACAATGAGCAGTTCTTC. Its translation is CASSLQGGVNNEQFF.

The rearrangement joins TRBV29-1 to TRBJ2-2, with D unresolved. The CDR3 consists of 18 residues. V lost 2 bases, J lost 0 bases, and 19 bases lay in between. Germline values: CDR1 SQVTM, CDR2 ANQGSEA. Here the CDR3 reads CSVELVEREAANTGELFF. The DNA for the CDR3 is TGCAGCGTTGAATTGGTAGAGCGCGAGGCTGCGAACACCGGGGAGCTGTTTTTT.

This sequence joins TRBV12-3 or TRBV12-4 and TRBJ2-1; 11 positions match TRBD2. The CDR3 length is 16 residues. The junction had 8 bases not matched to a gene; V was cut back by 4 bases and J by 6 bases. This CDR3 reads CASSSQTSGIINEQFF. The CDR3 DNA sequence: TGTGCCAGCAGTTCCCAGACTAGCGGGATAATCAATGAGCAGTTCTTC.

The chain couples TRBV29-1 to TRBJ1-2; perhaps TRBD1 as D (5 bases). CDR3 length: 14 amino acids. V lost 5 bases, J lost 6 bases, and 19 bases lay in between. Germline CDR1 SQVTM, CDR2 ANQGSEA. The CDR3 bases are TGCAGCGTTAGGTCCCCAGGGTGGAGGGATGGCTACACCTTC. Encoded protein: CSVRSPGWRDGYTF. Together with reference TRBV29-1 and TRBJ1-2, the CDR3 gives the full variable domain: SAVISQKPSRDICQRGTSLTIQCQVDSQVTMMFWYRQQPGQSLTLIATANQGSEATYESGFVIDKFPISRPNLTFSTLTVSNMSPEDSSIYLCSVRSPGWRDGYTFGSGTRLTVV.

This clonotype has just a few counts. This chain uses TRBV12-3 or TRBV12-4 with TRBJ1-2; D uncertain. This CDR3 has 12 residues. V lost 11 bases and J lost 2, with 12 bases in between. CDR3 residues: CACGEGNYGYTF. The DNA of the CDR3 is TGTGCCTGTGGGGAGGGCAACTATGGCTACACCTTC.

This clonotype has only a few counts. The V call is TRBV20-1, the J call TRBJ2-1; 7 bases are shared with TRBD2. Germline CDR1 reads DFQATT; CDR2 reads SNEGSKA (reference sequence). This CDR3 region has 16 residues. The junction had 7 bases not matched to a gene; V was cut back by 2 bases and J by 0 bases. The CDR3 sequence is CSARPSGRSSYNEQFF. CDR3 DNA: TGCAGTGCTAGACCTAGCGGACGAAGCTCCTACAATGAGCAGTTCTTC.

This clonotype was recorded a few times. The chain is built from TRBV20-1 and TRBJ2-1, with D tentatively TRBD2 (5 bases). V was shortened by 0 bases and J by 2 bases, with 14 bases between the two germline ends. The CDR3 has 16 residues. The germline V gene has CDR1 DFQATT and CDR2 SNEGSKA (reference sequence). The CDR3 DNA sequence: TGCAGTGCTAGAGATCTTTTTCTAGCACCCTACAATGAGCAGTTCTTC. Amino acids: CSARDLFLAPYNEQFF.

The chain employs TRBV27 and TRBJ2-7; 7 nucleotides match TRBD1. Per the germline V gene, CDR1 is MNHEY and CDR2 is SMNVEV (reference sequence). Trimming took 1 base from V and 1 from J; bases not matched to a gene: 4. The CDR3 length is 15 residues. DNA for the CDR3: TGTGCCAGCAGTTTATGGGCAGGGGGTTCCTACGAGCAGTACTTC. It is translated as CASSLWAGGSYEQYF.

The rearrangement joins TRBV7-2 to TRBJ1-1; unclear D gene. The germline CDR1 and CDR2 sequences are SGHTA and FQGNSA. This CDR3 spans 15 amino acids. Trimming shortened V by 0 bases and J by 1 base, and 9 bases separated the two germline ends. CDR3 sequence reads: CASSLASIQNTEAFF. The CDR3, as DNA: TGTGCCAGCAGCTTAGCCTCGATCCAGAACACTGAAGCTTTCTTT.

The rearrangement uses TRBV20-1 and TRBJ2-1; a weak D match, TRBD1 (6 bases). This CDR3 is built from 12 residues. Per germline, CDR1 DFQATT and CDR2 SNEGSKA (reference sequence). Trimming stripped 3 bases from V and 9 bases from J, with 12 bases between. The CDR3 DNA reads as TGCAGTGCTAGGACAGGTTGGGTTGAGCAGTTCTTC. Translating gives CSARTGWVEQFF.

The chain recombines TRBV5-5 with TRBJ1-2, with 8 bases matching TRBD1. The germline V gene encodes CDR1 SGHKS and CDR2 YYEKEE (reference sequence). V trimming: 0 bases; J trimming: 5 bases; junction bases outside the gene matches: 6. CDR3 length equals 15 residues. In DNA, the CDR3 is TGTGCCAGCAGCTTGGCTTCCACAGGGGGGTATGGCTACACCTTC. Amino acids: CASSLASTGGYGYTF.

This clonotype occurred a few times. J is TRBJ2-7 and V is TRBV5-1; a weak D match, TRBD1 (5 bases). The CDR3 spans 13 residues. Germline CDR1 reads SGHRS; CDR2 reads YFSETQ. V shed 4 bases and J shed 2 bases, with 10 bases lying between them. The CDR3 loop is CASSVDSPYEQYF. The CDR3 DNA reads TGCGCCAGCAGCGTTGACAGCCCCTACGAGCAGTACTTC.

This clonotype was picked up a small number of times. This chain links TRBV12-3 or TRBV12-4 with TRBJ2-5; D might be TRBD2 (7 bases). Trimming cost V 3 bases and J 1 base, with 12 bases left between them. The CDR3 is made up of 15 amino acids. CDR3 nucleotide sequence: TGTGCCAGCAGTTTCTATAGGGGGGGCCAAGAGACCCAGTACTTC. Translation gives CASSFYRGGQETQYF.

This chain links TRBV9 with TRBJ2-1; 7 bases map to TRBD1. With V trimmed by 0 bases and J by 6 bases, 0 bases remained unmatched. The CDR3 has 13 residues. Germline V gene lookup returns CDR1 SGDLS and CDR2 YYNGEE. CDR3 sequence (DNA): TGTGCCAGCAGCGTAGGGGACAGCAATGAGCAGTTCTTC. It is translated as CASSVGDSNEQFF. Full variable domain (outside the CDR3, taken from reference TRBV9 and TRBJ2-1): DSGVTQTPKHLITATGQRVTLRCSPRSGDLSVYWYQQSLDQGLQFLIQYYNGEERAKGNILERFSAQQFPDLHSELNLSSLELGDSALYFCASSVGDSNEQFFGPGTRLTVL.

This clonotype was observed a handful of times. The chain combines TRBV7-3 with TRBJ2-5; D is unclear. Germline lookup yields CDR1 SGHTA and CDR2 FQGTGA. V lost 5 bases and J 1 base, leaving 17 bases between the germline ends. CDR3 size: 16 residues. The CDR3 region is CASSPGPGSSQETQYF. CDR3 nucleotide sequence: TGTGCCAGCAGCCCCGGACCAGGCAGCTCCCAAGAGACCCAGTACTTC.